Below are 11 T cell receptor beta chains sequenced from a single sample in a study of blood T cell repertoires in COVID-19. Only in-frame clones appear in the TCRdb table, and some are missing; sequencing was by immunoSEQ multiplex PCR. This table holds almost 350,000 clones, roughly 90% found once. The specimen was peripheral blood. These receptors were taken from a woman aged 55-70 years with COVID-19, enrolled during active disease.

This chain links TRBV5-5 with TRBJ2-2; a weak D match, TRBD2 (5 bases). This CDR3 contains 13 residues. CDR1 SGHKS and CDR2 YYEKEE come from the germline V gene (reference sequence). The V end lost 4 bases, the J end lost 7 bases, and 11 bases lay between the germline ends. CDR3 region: CASSREGLGELFF. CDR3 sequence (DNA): TGTGCCAGCAGCCGAGAGGGTCTCGGGGAGCTGTTTTTT. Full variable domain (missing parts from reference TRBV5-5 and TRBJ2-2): DAGVTQSPTHLIKTRGQQVTLRCSPISGHKSVSWYQQVLGQGPQFIFQYYEKEERGRGNFPDRFSARQFPNYSSELNVNALLLGDSALYLCASSREGLGELFFGEGSRLTVL.

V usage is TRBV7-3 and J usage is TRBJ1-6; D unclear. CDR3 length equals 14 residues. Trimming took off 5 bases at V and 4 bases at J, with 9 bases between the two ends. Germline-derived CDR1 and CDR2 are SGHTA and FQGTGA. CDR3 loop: CASSPEAYNSPLHF. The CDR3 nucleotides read TGTGCCAGCAGCCCAGAGGCGTATAATTCACCCCTCCACTTT.

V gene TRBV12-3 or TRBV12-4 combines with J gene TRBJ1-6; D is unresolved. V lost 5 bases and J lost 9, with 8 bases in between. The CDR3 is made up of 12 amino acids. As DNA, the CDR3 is TGTGCCAGCAGTCCTACGGGTTCACCCCTCCACTTT. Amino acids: CASSPTGSPLHF.

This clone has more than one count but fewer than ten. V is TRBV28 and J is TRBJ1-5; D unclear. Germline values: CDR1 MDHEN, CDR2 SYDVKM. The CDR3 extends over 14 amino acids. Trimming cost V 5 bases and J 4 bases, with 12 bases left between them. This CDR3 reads CASSLRGTNQPQHF. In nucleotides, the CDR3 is TGTGCCAGCAGTCTCCGCGGTACTAATCAGCCCCAGCATTTT.

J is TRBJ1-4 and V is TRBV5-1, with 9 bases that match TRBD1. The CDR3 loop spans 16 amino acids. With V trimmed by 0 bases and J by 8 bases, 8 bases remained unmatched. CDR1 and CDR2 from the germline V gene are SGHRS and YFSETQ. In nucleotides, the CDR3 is TGCGCCAGCAGCTTGGCCCCCGCGACAGGGGGAGAAAAACTGTTTTTT. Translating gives CASSLAPATGGEKLFF.

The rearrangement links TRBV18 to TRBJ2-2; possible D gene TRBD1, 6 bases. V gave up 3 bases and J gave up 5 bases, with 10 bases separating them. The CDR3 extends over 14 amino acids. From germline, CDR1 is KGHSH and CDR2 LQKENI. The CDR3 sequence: CASSPGQWTGELFF. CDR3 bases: TGTGCCAGCTCACCCGGACAGTGGACCGGGGAGCTGTTTTTT.

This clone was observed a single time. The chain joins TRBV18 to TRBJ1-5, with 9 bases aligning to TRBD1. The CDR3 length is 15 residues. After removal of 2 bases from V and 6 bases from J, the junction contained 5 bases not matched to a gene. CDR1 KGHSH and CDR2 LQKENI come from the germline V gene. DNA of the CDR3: TGTGCCAGCTCACCAGCGGACAGGGGATCTCAGCCCCAGCATTTT. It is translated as CASSPADRGSQPQHF.

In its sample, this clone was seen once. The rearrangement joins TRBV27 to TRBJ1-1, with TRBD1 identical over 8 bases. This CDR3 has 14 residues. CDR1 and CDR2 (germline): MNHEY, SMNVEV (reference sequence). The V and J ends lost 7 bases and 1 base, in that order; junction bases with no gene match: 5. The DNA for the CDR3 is TGTGCCAGCACCACGGGACAGGCGAACACTGAAGCTTTCTTT. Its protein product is CASTTGQANTEAFF.

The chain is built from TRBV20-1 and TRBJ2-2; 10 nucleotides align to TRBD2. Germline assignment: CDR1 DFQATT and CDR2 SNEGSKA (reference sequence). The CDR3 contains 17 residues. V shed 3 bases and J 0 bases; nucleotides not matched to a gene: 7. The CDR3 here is CSASPLAGVTNTGELFF. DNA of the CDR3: TGCAGTGCTAGTCCCCTAGCGGGGGTAACGAACACCGGGGAGCTGTTTTTT.

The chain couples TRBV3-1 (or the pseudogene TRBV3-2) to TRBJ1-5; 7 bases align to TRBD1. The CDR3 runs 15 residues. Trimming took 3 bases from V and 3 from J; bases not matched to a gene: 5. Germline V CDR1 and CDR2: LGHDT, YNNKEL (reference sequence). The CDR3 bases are TGTGCCAGCAGCCACGACGGGACAGTCAATCAGCCCCAGCATTTT. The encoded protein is CASSHDGTVNQPQHF.

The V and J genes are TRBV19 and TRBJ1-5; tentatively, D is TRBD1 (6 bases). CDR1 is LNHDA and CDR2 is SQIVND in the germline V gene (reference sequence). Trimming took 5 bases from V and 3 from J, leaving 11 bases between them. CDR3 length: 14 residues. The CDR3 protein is CASSLRDINQPQHF. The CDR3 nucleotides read TGTGCCAGTAGTCTCCGGGACATCAATCAGCCCCAGCATTTT.